A selection of T cell receptor beta chains follows, all from one sample in a study of blood T cell repertoires in COVID-19. Clones were read by immunoSEQ multiplex PCR, and TCRdb kept only the in-frame ones, dropping some. The repertoire includes some 200,000 clones, less than 90% of them detected once, and 6% to 7% sits in the top ten. The sample was peripheral blood. The origin of the receptors is a woman in her 40s with acute or convalescent COVID-19. The CDR3 runs from the conserved cysteine through the conserved F or W. Each record gives: V gene, J gene, D gene, clone size, CDR3 protein, CDR3 DNA. A D gene is named only where the DNA matches it firmly. Clone size is given for some rows only: seen once, a few or many times, or a class if the clone is expanded.

V: TRBV11-2; J: TRBJ1-5; D: TRBD1; size: NA; CDR3: CASSPGAGGHQPQHF; DNA: TGTGCCAGCAGCCCAGGGGCAGGGGGACATCAGCCCCAGCATTTT
V: TRBV28; J: TRBJ1-5; D: NA; size: NA; CDR3: CASRITGLPQHF; DNA: TGTGCCAGCCGAATTACGGGACTCCCCCAGCATTTT
V: TRBV11-2; J: TRBJ1-2; D: NA; size: NA; CDR3: CASSSDTPNYGYTF; DNA: TGTGCCAGCAGCTCCGACACGCCTAACTATGGCTACACCTTC
V: TRBV20-1; J: TRBJ2-3; D: TRBD2; size: NA; CDR3: CSASDWGGDTDTQYF; DNA: TGCAGTGCTAGTGACTGGGGGGGGGACACAGATACGCAGTATTTT
V: TRBV19; J: TRBJ2-3; D: TRBD2; size: once; CDR3: CASSPRTSGQDTQYF; DNA: TGTGCCAGTAGTCCCCGGACTAGCGGGCAAGATACGCAGTATTTT
V: TRBV5-1; J: TRBJ2-2; D: NA; size: NA; CDR3: CASSSLITGELFF; DNA: TGCGCCAGCAGCTCCCTTATAACCGGGGAGCTGTTTTTT
V: TRBV7-9; J: TRBJ2-7; D: NA; size: NA; CDR3: CASSTGTPMGRYEQYF; DNA: TGTGCCAGCAGCACCGGGACACCAATGGGCAGATACGAGCAGTACTTC
V: TRBV7-9; J: TRBJ2-2; D: NA; size: NA; CDR3: CASSLVEGIAPGELFF; DNA: TGTGCCAGCAGCTTAGTGGAGGGGATCGCCCCCGGGGAGCTGTTTTTT
V: TRBV7-2; J: TRBJ2-5; D: NA; size: NA; CDR3: CASSYDRETQYF; DNA: TGTGCCAGCAGCTACGATCGGGAGACCCAGTACTTC
V: TRBV6-4; J: TRBJ2-2; D: TRBD2; size: few; CDR3: CASSPGLANTGELFF; DNA: TGTGCCAGCTCCCCGGGACTAGCTAACACCGGGGAGCTGTTTTTT
V: TRBV2; J: TRBJ2-3; D: NA; size: NA; CDR3: CASSVSGATTDTQYF; DNA: TGTGCCAGCAGTGTCTCAGGGGCTACTACAGATACGCAGTATTTT
V: TRBV19; J: TRBJ2-5; D: NA; size: once; CDR3: CASSLLPGVLGGTQYF; DNA: TGTGCCAGTAGCCTCCTCCCGGGGGTCCTCGGGGGGACCCAGTACTTC
V: TRBV6-1; J: TRBJ2-2; D: NA; size: NA; CDR3: CASSETVSAGYIGANTGELFF; DNA: TGTGCCAGCAGTGAAACGGTTTCGGCAGGGTATATTGGGGCGAACACCGGGGAGCTGTTTTTT
V: TRBV5-1; J: TRBJ2-3; D: TRBD1; size: once; CDR3: CASSPKDRGTDTQYF; DNA: TGCGCCAGCAGCCCTAAGGACAGGGGCACAGATACGCAGTATTTT
V: TRBV7-9; J: TRBJ2-1; D: NA; size: NA; CDR3: CASSFWAGIHNEQFF; DNA: TGTGCCAGCAGCTTTTGGGCAGGGATCCACAATGAGCAGTTCTTC
V: TRBV5-1; J: TRBJ1-1; D: NA; size: NA; CDR3: CASSLSFMNTEAFF; DNA: TGCGCCAGCAGCCTTAGCTTCATGAACACTGAAGCTTTCTTT
V: TRBV3-1/TRBV3-2; J: TRBJ2-2; D: TRBD1; size: once; CDR3: CASSQTGGHTGELFF; DNA: TGTGCCAGCAGCCAGACAGGGGGTCACACCGGGGAGCTGTTTTTT
V: TRBV9; J: TRBJ2-1; D: NA; size: NA; CDR3: CASSVGVLVHEQFF; DNA: TGTGCCAGCAGCGTAGGAGTACTCGTACATGAGCAGTTCTTC
V: TRBV27; J: TRBJ1-2; D: TRBD1; size: NA; CDR3: CASSLVYPRGRYGYTF; DNA: TGTGCCAGCAGTTTAGTCTACCCCAGGGGGCGCTATGGCTACACCTTC
V: TRBV11-2; J: TRBJ2-1; D: TRBD2; size: few; CDR3: CASSNPAIYGLAGAREQFF; DNA: TGTGCCAGCAGCAACCCGGCGATATATGGACTAGCGGGAGCGCGTGAGCAGTTCTTC
V: TRBV23-1; J: TRBJ2-1; D: NA; size: NA; CDR3: CASSLGAAGKYNEQFF; DNA: TGCGCCAGCAGTCTAGGAGCGGCGGGGAAATACAATGAGCAGTTCTTC
V: TRBV10-3; J: TRBJ1-3; D: NA; size: NA; CDR3: CAISVGRNTIYF; DNA: TGTGCCATCAGTGTGGGGCGAAACACCATATATTTT
V: TRBV5-5; J: TRBJ1-1; D: NA; size: NA; CDR3: CASRRRTDNGHTEAFF; DNA: TGTGCCAGCAGACGGAGGACAGACAACGGGCACACTGAAGCTTTCTTT
V: TRBV3-1/TRBV3-2; J: TRBJ1-1; D: NA; size: NA; CDR3: CASMLGAKAFF; DNA: TGTGCCAGCATGTTAGGGGCAAAAGCTTTCTTT
V: TRBV6-5; J: TRBJ1-1; D: NA; size: NA; CDR3: CASRPREANTEAFF; DNA: TGTGCCAGCAGACCCCGCGAAGCGAACACTGAAGCTTTCTTT
V: TRBV29-1; J: TRBJ2-7; D: TRBD1; size: NA; CDR3: CSVEGQGYEQYF; DNA: TGCAGCGTAGAGGGACAGGGCTACGAGCAGTACTTC
V: TRBV2; J: TRBJ2-1; D: TRBD1; size: few; CDR3: CASSAPGQGAGEQFF; DNA: TGTGCCAGCAGTGCTCCGGGACAGGGGGCTGGTGAGCAGTTCTTC
V: TRBV9; J: TRBJ2-3; D: TRBD1; size: NA; CDR3: CASSPPGGTQYF; DNA: TGTGCCAGCAGCCCACCAGGGGGTACGCAGTATTTT
V: TRBV3-1/TRBV3-2; J: TRBJ1-2; D: TRBD1; size: NA; CDR3: CASSHLQGSYGYTF; DNA: TGTGCCAGCAGCCATCTACAGGGGAGCTATGGCTACACCTTC
V: TRBV6-5; J: TRBJ1-6; D: TRBD1; size: NA; CDR3: CASSYSGTGVNSPLHF; DNA: TGTGCCAGCAGTTACTCTGGGACAGGGGTCAATTCACCCCTCCACTTT
V: TRBV18; J: TRBJ2-5; D: NA; size: NA; CDR3: CASSPLPHQETQYF; DNA: TGTGCCAGCTCACCGCTACCCCACCAAGAGACCCAGTACTTC